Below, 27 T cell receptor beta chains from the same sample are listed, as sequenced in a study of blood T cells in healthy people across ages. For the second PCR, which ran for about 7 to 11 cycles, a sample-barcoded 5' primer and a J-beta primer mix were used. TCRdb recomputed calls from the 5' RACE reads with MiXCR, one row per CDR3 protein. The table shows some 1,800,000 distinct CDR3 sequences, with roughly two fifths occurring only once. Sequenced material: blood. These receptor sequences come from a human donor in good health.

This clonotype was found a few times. The CDR3, as DNA: TGTGCCAGCAGTGTATCGGGACAGGGGAACACTGAAGCTTTCTTT. Translation: CASSVSGQGNTEAFF. The chain employs TRBV12-3 or TRBV12-4 and TRBJ1-1, with 9 bases that match TRBD1. This CDR3 region has 15 residues. V lost 5 bases and J lost 1; bases outside the gene matches: 5.

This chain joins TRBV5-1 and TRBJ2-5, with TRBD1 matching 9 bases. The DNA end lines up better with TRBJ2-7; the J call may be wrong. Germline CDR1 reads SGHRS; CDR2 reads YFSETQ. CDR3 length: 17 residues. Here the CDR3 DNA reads TGCGCCAGCAGCTTGGTCCGGGACAGGGTCGGCCCCTACGAGCAGTACTTC. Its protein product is CASSLVRDRVGPYEQYF.

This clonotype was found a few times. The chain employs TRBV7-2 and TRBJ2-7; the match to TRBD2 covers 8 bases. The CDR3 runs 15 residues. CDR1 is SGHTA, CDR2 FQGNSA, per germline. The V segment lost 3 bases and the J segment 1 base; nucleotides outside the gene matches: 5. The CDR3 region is CASSLSAGESYEQYF. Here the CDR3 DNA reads TGTGCCAGCAGCTTGTCAGCGGGGGAGTCCTACGAGCAGTACTTC. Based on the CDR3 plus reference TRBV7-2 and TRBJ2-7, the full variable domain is GAGVSQSPSNKVTEKGKDVELRCDPISGHTALYWYRQSLGQGLEFLIYFQGNSAPDKSGLPSDRFSAERTGGSVSTLTIQRTQQEDSAVYLCASSLSAGESYEQYFGPGTRLTVT.

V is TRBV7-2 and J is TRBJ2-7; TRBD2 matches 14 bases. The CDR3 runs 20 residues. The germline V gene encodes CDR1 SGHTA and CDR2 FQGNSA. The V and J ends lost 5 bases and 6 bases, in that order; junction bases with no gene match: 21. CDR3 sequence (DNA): TGTGCCAGCAGCGACACCACCGGGACTAGCGGGGGCTACGACTTGTTCGAGCAGTACTTC. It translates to CASSDTTGTSGGYDLFEQYF.

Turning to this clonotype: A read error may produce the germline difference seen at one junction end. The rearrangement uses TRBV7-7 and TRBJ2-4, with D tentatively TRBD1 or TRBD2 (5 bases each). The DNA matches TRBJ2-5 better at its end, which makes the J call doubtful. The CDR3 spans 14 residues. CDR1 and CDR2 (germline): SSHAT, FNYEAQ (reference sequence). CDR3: CASSLDVGVETQYF. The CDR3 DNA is TGTGCTAGCAGCTTAGACGTGGGGGTTGAGACCCAGTACTTC.

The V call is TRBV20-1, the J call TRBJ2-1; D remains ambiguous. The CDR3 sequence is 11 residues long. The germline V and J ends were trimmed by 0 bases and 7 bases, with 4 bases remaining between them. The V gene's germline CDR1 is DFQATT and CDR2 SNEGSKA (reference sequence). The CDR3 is CSAREGNEQFF. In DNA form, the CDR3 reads TGCAGTGCTAGAGAAGGGAATGAGCAGTTCTTC.

The chain's CDR3 is CSVPTYKRGAGTYEQYF. The CDR3 bases are TGCAGCGTACCAACATACAAGAGGGGTGCGGGTACCTACGAGCAGTACTTC. The chain employs TRBV29-1 and TRBJ2-5; tentatively, D is TRBD1 or TRBD2 (5 bases each). The J call is uncertain, as TRBJ2-7 better fits the DNA end. The CDR3 runs 17 residues. The germline V gene encodes CDR1 SQVTM and CDR2 ANQGSEA.

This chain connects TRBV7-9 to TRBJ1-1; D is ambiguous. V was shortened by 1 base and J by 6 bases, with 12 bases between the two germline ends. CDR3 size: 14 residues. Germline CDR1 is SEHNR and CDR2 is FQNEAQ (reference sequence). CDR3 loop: CASSLVAANAEAFF. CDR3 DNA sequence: TGTGCCAGCAGCTTAGTGGCAGCTAACGCTGAAGCTTTCTTT.

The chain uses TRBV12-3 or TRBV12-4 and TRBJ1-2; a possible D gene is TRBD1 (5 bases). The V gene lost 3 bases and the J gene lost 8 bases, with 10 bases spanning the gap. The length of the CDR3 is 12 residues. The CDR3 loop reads CASSFGWGGYTF. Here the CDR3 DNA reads TGTGCCAGCAGTTTCGGGTGGGGCGGCTACACCTTC.

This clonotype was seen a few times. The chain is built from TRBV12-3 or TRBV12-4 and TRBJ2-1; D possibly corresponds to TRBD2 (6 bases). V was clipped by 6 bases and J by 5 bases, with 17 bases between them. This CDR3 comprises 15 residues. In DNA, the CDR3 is TGTGCCAGCAGATCGGTGGAACGGACTAACAATGAGCAGTTCTTC. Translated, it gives CASRSVERTNNEQFF.

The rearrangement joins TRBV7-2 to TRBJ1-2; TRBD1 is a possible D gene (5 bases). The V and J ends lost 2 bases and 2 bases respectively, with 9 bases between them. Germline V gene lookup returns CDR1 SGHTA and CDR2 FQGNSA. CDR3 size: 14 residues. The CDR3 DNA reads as TGTGCCAGCAGCTTACCCGCAGGGAACTATGGCTACACCTTC. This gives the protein CASSLPAGNYGYTF.

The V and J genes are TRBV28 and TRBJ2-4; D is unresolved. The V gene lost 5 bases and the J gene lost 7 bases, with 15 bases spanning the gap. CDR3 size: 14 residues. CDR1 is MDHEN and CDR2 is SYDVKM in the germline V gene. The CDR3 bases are TGTGCCAGCAGTACTCGGCCAAGACGGAACATTCAGTACTTC. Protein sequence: CASSTRPRRNIQYF.

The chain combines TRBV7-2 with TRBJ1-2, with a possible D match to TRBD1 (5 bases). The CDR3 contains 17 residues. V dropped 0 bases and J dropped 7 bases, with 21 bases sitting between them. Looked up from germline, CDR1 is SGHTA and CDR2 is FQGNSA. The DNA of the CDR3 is TGTGCCAGCAGCTTAGCATCTTATTTGGGGGTCGGGGTTGGCTACACCTTC. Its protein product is CASSLASYLGVGVGYTF.

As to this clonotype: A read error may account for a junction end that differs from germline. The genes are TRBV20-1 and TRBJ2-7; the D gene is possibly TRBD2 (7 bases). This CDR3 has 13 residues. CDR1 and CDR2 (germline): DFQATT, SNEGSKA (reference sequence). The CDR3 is CSATAGAGNIQCF. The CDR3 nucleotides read TGCAGTGCTACCGCGGGGGCCGGAAACATTCAGTGCTTC.

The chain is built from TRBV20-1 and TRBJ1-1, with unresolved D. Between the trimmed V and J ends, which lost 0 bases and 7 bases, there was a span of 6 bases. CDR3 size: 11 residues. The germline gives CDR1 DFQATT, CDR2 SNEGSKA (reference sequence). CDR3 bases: TGCAGTGCTAGAGACTGGGATGAAGCTTTCTTT. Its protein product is CSARDWDEAFF.

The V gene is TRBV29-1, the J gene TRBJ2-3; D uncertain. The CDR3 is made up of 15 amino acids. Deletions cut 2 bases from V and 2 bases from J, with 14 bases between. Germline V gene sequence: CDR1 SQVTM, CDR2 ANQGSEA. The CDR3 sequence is CSVESVGRYTDTQYF. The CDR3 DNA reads TGCAGCGTTGAATCCGTGGGAAGGTACACAGATACGCAGTATTTT.

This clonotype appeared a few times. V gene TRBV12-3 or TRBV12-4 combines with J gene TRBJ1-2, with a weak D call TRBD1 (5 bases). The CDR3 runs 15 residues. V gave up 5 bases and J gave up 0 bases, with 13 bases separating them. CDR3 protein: CASSVRDGANYGYTF. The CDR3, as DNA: TGTGCCAGCAGTGTCCGGGACGGAGCTAACTATGGCTACACCTTC.

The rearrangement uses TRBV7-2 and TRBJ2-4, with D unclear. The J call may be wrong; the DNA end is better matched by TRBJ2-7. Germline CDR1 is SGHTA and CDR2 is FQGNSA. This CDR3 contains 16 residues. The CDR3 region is CASSLVLAQKEYEQYF. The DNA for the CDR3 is TGTGCCAGCAGCTTAGTTTTAGCACAGAAAGAATACGAGCAGTACTTC.

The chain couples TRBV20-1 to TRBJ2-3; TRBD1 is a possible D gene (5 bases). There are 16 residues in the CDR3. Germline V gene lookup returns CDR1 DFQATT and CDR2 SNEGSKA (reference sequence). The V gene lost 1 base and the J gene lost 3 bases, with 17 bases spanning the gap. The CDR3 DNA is TGCAGTGCTAGAGTGGACACCACTCGGAGTACAGATACGCAGTATTTT. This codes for CSARVDTTRSTDTQYF.

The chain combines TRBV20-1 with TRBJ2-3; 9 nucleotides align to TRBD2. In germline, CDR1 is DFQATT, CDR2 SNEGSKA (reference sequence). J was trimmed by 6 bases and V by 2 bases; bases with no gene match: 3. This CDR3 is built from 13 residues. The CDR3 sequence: CSARLAGRDTQYF. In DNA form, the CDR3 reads TGCAGTGCTAGACTAGCGGGGAGGGATACGCAGTATTTT.

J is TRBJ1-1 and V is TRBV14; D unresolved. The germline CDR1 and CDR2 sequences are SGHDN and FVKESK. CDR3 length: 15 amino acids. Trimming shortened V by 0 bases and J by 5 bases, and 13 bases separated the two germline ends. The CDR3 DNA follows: TGTGCCAGCAGCCAAGACTTCCCCCCTAGGACTGAAGCTTTCTTT. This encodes CASSQDFPPRTEAFF.

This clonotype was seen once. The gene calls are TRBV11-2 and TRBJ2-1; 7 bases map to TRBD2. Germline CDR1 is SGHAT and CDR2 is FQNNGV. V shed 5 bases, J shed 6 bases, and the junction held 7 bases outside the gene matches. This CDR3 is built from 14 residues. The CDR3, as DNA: TGTGCCAGCAGCCGCTGGGGGGGGGGCAATGAGCAGTTCTTC. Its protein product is CASSRWGGGNEQFF.

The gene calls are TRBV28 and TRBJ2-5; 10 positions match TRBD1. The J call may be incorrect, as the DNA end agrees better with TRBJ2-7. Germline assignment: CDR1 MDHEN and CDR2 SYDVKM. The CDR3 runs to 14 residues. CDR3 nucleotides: TGTGCCAGCAGCTGGACAGGGGGGTTGTACGAGCAGTACTTC. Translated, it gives CASSWTGGLYEQYF.

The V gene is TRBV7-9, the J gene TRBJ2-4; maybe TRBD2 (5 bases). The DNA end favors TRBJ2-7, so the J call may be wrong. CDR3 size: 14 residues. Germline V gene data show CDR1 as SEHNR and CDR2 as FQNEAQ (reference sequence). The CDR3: CASRQNRETYEQYF. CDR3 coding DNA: TGTGCCAGCAGACAGAACCGGGAAACCTACGAGCAGTACTTC.

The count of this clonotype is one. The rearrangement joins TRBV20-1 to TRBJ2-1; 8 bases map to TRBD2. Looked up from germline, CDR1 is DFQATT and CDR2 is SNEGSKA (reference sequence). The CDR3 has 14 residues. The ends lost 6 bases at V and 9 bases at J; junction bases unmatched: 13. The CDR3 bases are TGCAGTGCCCTTCCGGGACTAGGTTTCTTTGAGCAGTTCTTC. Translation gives CSALPGLGFFEQFF.

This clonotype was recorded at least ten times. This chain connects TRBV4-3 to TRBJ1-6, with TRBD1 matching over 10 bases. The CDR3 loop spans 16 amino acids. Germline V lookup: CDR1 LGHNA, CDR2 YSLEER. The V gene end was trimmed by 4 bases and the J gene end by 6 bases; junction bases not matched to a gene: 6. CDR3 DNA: TGCGCCAGCAGCCGATTGACAGGGGGCATTAATTCACCCCTCCACTTT. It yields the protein CASSRLTGGINSPLHF.

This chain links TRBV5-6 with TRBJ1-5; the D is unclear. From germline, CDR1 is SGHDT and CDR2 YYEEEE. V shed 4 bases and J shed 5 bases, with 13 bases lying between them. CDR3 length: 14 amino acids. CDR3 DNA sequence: TGTGCCAGCAGCCCGGACGGTACGGATCAGCCCCAGCATTTT. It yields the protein CASSPDGTDQPQHF. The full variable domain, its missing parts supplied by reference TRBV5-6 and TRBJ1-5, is DAGVTQSPTHLIKTRGQQVTLRCSPKSGHDTVSWYQQALGQGPQFIFQYYEEEERQRGNFPDRFSGHQFPNYSSELNVNALLLGDSALYLCASSPDGTDQPQHFGDGTRLSIL.